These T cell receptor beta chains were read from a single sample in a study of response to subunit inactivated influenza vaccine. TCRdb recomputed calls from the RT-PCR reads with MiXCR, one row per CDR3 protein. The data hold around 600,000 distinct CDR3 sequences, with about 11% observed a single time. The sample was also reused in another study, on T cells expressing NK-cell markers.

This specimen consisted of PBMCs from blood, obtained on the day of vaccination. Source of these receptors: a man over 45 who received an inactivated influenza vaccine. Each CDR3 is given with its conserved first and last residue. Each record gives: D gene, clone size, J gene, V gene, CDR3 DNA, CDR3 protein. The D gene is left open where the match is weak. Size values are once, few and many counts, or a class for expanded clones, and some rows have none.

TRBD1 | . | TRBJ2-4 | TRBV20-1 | TGCAGTGCTAGACCCGGGACAGGGTCGTTTTTGAACATTCAGTACTTC | CSARPGTGSFLNIQYF
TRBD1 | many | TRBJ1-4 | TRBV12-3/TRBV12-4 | TGTGCCAGCAGCCCCTATGGACAGGGGAATGAAAAACTGTTTTTT | CASSPYGQGNEKLFF
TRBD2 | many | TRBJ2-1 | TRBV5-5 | TGTGCCAGCAGCTCGAGCGGGATCTCCTACAATGAGCAGTTCTTC | CASSSSGISYNEQFF
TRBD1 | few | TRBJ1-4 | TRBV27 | TGTGCCAGCAGGGAGACAGACAGGGGGCGAGGTAAAAAACTGTTTTTT | CASRETDRGRGKKLFF
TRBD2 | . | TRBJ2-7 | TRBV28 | TGTGCCAGTTCTAGCGGGAGTCTCGCCTACGAGCAGTACTTC | CASSSGSLAYEQYF
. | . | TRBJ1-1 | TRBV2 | TGTGCCAGCCAAATAGAGGGACCCGGAGTCACTTGCTTT | CASQIEGPGVTCF
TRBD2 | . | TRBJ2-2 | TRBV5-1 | TGCGCCAGCAGCTGGACCCCCCCAACTAGCGGGAACACCGGGGAGCTGTTTTTT | CASSWTPPTSGNTGELFF
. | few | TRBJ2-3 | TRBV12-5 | TGTGCTAGTGGACTCGATCCCGGCACAGATACGCAGTATTTT | CASGLDPGTDTQYF
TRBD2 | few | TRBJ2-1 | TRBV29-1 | TGCAGCGGGCTGGGACTAGCGTCGAATGAGCAGTTCTTC | CSGLGLASNEQFF
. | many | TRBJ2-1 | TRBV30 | TGTGCCTGGAAGAGACAGTGGTACAATGAGCAGTTCTTC | CAWKRQWYNEQFF
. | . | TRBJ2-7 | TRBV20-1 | TGCAGTGCTAGAGATTCGGGCCGGACCTACGAGCAGTACTTC | CSARDSGRTYEQYF
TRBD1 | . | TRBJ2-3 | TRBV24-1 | TGTGCCACCAGTGATCGACAGGGGGGAACAGATACGCAGTATTTT | CATSDRQGGTDTQYF
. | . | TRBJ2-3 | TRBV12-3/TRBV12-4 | TGTGCCAGCAGGAGAGGGGATACGCAGTATTTT | CASRRGDTQYF
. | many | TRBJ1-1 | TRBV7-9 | TGTGCCAGCAGCTTAGAGGGGGGCACTGAAGCTTTCTTT | CASSLEGGTEAFF
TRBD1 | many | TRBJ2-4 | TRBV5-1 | TGCGCCAGCAGCTTGGAGGGGACAGGGGGCCAAAACATTCAGTACTTC | CASSLEGTGGQNIQYF
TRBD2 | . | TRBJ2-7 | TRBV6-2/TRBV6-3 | TGTGCCAGCAGTTACTCCGGGACTACCTACAGCTCCTACGAGCAGTACTTC | CASSYSGTTYSSYEQYF
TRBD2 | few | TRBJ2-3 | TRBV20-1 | TGCAGTGCTCCCCCCGCGGGGGACACAGATACGCAGTATTTT | CSAPPAGDTDTQYF
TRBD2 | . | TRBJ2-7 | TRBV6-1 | TGTGCCAGCAGAACCCCTAGCGGGGGGGCTTACGAGCAGTACTTC | CASRTPSGGAYEQYF
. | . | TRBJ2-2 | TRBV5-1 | TGCGCCAGTGGGCCGGTCGCGAACACCGGGGAGCTGTTTTTT | CASGPVANTGELFF
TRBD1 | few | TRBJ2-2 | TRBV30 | TGTGCCTGGAGGGACAGGGGGCCTTCTGGGGAGCTGTTTTTT | CAWRDRGPSGELFF
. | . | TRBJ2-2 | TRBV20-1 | TGCAGTGCTAGAGTAGGAAGGGGCCTCGGGGAGCTGTTTTTT | CSARVGRGLGELFF
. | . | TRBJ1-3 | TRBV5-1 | TGCGCCAGCAGCACGGACGGCCGCTCTGGAAACACCATATATTTT | CASSTDGRSGNTIYF
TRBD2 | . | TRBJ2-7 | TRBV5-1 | TGCGACAGCAGCTTGAGGTCTAGCGGGAGCCTAGCCTACGAGCAGTACTTC | CDSSLRSSGSLAYEQYF
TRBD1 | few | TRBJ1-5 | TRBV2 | TGTGCCAGCAGTGCGGGACAGGGCTATCAGCAGCCCCAGCATTTT | CASSAGQGYQQPQHF
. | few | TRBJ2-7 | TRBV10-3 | TGTGCCATCAGTGAGTCGGACGAGCAGTACTTC | CAISESDEQYF
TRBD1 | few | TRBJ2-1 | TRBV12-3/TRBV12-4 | TGTGCCAGCAAGGCGTTAGGACAGGGTTACAATGAGCAGTTCTTC | CASKALGQGYNEQFF
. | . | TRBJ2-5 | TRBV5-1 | TGCGCCAGCAGCTTGACGACAGGTGATATCCAAGAGACCCAGTACTTC | CASSLTTGDIQETQYF
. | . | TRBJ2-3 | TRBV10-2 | TGCGCCAGCAGTTCTAGCAGGATCCATACGCAGTATTTT | CASSSSRIHTQYF
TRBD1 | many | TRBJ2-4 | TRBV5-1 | TGCGCCAGCAGCCAGACAGGGGTGGACAAAAACATTCAGTACTTC | CASSQTGVDKNIQYF
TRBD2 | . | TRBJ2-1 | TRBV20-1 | TGCAGTGCTAGAGTCCCCGAAGCGGGAGGGGGGTACAATGAGCAGTTCTTC | CSARVPEAGGGYNEQFF
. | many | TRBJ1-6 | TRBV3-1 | TGTGCCAGCAGCCAAGGGATAATGGGGAATTCACCCCTCCACTTT | CASSQGIMGNSPLHF
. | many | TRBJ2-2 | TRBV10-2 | TGCGCCAGCAGTGAGTTAGCGGCTCTCACCGGGGAGCTGTTTTTT | CASSELAALTGELFF
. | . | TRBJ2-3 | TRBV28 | TGTGCCAGCAGCCTAATAACCCGACGGATAGGTCGCACAGATACGCAGTATTTT | CASSLITRRIGRTDTQYF
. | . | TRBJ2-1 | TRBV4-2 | TGTGCCAGCAGCCTAGTTAGGCAGGGTATCGATGAGCAGTTCTTC | CASSLVRQGIDEQFF
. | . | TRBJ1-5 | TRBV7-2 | TGTGCCAGCAGCTTGGGGTTGCCCAATCAGCCCCAGCATTTT | CASSLGLPNQPQHF
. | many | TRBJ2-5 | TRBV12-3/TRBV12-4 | TGTGCCAGCAGTCCTCGGGACCATCTTAGGAAGACCCAGTACTTC | CASSPRDHLRKTQYF
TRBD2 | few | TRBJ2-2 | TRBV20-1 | TGCAGTGCGAATCCCATCCCGGGACTAGCGACCACTACCGGGGAGCTGTTTTTT | CSANPIPGLATTTGELFF
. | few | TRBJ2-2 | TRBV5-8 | TGTGCCAGCAGCGGATTACTAAGGAGGGGAGGCACCGGGGAGCTGTTTTTT | CASSGLLRRGGTGELFF
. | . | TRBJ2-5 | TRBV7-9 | TGTGCCAGCAGCCGTGGTTTAAGAAAGACCCAGTACTTC | CASSRGLRKTQYF
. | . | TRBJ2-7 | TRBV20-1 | TGCAGTGCTACTGTGGTCTCCTACGAGCAGTACTTC | CSATVVSYEQYF
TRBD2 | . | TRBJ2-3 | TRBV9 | TGTGCCAGCAGCGTGACTAGCGGGAGGGGTGAAGATACGCAGTATTTT | CASSVTSGRGEDTQYF